This T cell receptor (beta chain) was identified during a study of T cell clones after liver transplantation. General study points: Low donor cell numbers restricted donor-reactive repertoire measurement in a couple of subjects.

TCRdb's table, derived via immunoSEQ multiplex PCR, lists solely in-frame clones and lacks some. This table has around 4,800 clones, over 20% appearing once. This clone appeared a few times. Antigen unknown. The CDR3 extends over 15 amino acids. V was pared by 7 bases and J by 5 bases, with 17 bases of the junction left unmatched. Germline-derived CDR1 and CDR2 are GTSNPN and SVGIG (reference sequence). TCRbeta sequences of proliferating CFSE-low MLR cells were labeled alloreactive. Stimulators were graft donor PBMCs, splenocytes, lymph-node cells, or third-party PBMCs for pre-transplant recipient cells.

Specimen: CD4+ T cells from cultured PBMCs. The clonotype originates from a human patient who received a liver transplant. A share of the T cells may be of graft donor origin. J is TRBJ2-7 and V is TRBV30; 7 bases fit TRBD2. CDR3 amino acids: CASHGRYAGSNEQYF. The CDR3, as DNA: TGTGCCTCCCACGGGAGGTATGCAGGGTCTAACGAGCAGTACTTC.